The 11 T cell receptor beta chains reported below all come from one sample, sequenced in a study of Ad26.COV2.S vaccination and SARS-CoV-2 variants. The method was immunoSEQ multiplex PCR; TCRdb's version includes in-frame clones alone and lacks a portion of them. The sample lists around 350,000 clones, 92% occurring once. The specimen comprised peripheral blood, sampled after recovery from COVID-19. These receptors were collected from a human donor who had recovered from COVID-19.

As to this clone: Other DNA sequences of this sample code for an identical CDR3. The rearrangement links TRBV6-5 to TRBJ1-1; 8 bases fit TRBD1. V dropped 5 bases and J dropped 2; count of bases not matched to a gene: 4. Germline loops: CDR1 MNHEY, CDR2 SVGAGI. The CDR3 has 14 residues. CDR3 protein: CASSTGTGNTEAFF. The CDR3 DNA reads as TGTGCCAGCAGTACAGGGACAGGCAACACTGAAGCTTTCTTT.

This clone has only a few counts. The CDR3, as DNA: TGTGCCAGCAGGGAAGGGGGCTTGGTCACTGAAGCTTTCTTT. Translated: CASREGGLVTEAFF. This chain joins TRBV7-9 and TRBJ1-1; TRBD1 matches at 7 bases. J lost 4 bases, V lost 6 bases, and 8 bases had no gene match. Per the germline V gene, CDR1 is SEHNR and CDR2 is FQNEAQ (reference sequence). There are 14 residues in the CDR3.

The genes are TRBV19 and TRBJ2-3, with 13 bases lining up with TRBD2. V lost 5 bases to trimming and J lost 4 bases; unmatched junction nucleotides: 6. The CDR3 has 16 amino acids. Looked up from germline, CDR1 is LNHDA and CDR2 is SQIVND (reference sequence). Written as DNA, the CDR3 is TGTGCCAGTAGTCTCACTAGCGGGGGGGTCTCAGATACGCAGTATTTT. Protein product: CASSLTSGGVSDTQYF.

The chain joins TRBV5-4 to TRBJ1-1; no firm D call. Trimming shortened V by 4 bases and J by 7 bases, and 14 bases separated the two germline ends. The CDR3 loop spans 13 amino acids. From germline, CDR1 is SGHNT and CDR2 YYREEE (reference sequence). The CDR3 protein is CASSRDDRREAFF. The CDR3 bases are TGTGCCAGCAGCCGTGATGACCGTCGTGAAGCTTTCTTT.

The chain employs TRBV18 and TRBJ1-1, with unresolved D. Germline values: CDR1 KGHSH, CDR2 LQKENI. This CDR3 is built from 18 residues. V was pared by 3 bases and J by 2 bases, with 22 bases between. This CDR3 is CASSPVASSRSVNTEAFF. Written as DNA, the CDR3 is TGTGCCAGCTCACCCGTAGCTTCGAGCCGATCGGTTAACACTGAAGCTTTCTTT. The full variable domain, in which reference TRBV18 and TRBJ1-1 provide the parts outside the CDR3, is NAGVMQNPRHLVRRRGQEARLRCSPMKGHSHVYWYRQLPEEGLKFMVYLQKENIIDESGMPKERFSAEFPKEGPSILRIQQVVRGDSAAYFCASSPVASSRSVNTEAFFGQGTRLTVV.

DNA for the CDR3: TGTGCCAGCAGCCTCGGGACAGCGACTACAGATACGCAGTATTTT. Encoded protein: CASSLGTATTDTQYF. The chain links TRBV6-6 to TRBJ2-3; TRBD1 aligns across 7 bases. J lost 3 bases, V lost 6 bases, and 9 bases had no gene match. CDR1 and CDR2 (germline): MNHNY, SVGAGI (reference sequence). The CDR3 totals 15 residues.

Only one count was recorded for this clone. The chain employs TRBV12-3 or TRBV12-4 and TRBJ1-5, with 8 bases identical to TRBD1. The trim removed 6 bases at V and 7 bases at J, leaving 2 bases unmatched. The CDR3 covers 12 residues. The CDR3 loop is CASRYRGQPQHF. The CDR3 DNA reads as TGTGCCAGCAGGTACAGGGGGCAGCCCCAGCATTTT.

The V call is TRBV10-2, the J call TRBJ2-5; D ambiguous. Germline V CDR1 and CDR2: WSHSY, SAAADI. CDR3 length: 14 residues. The V and J ends lost 5 bases and 7 bases respectively, with 17 bases between them. CDR3 protein: CASSSGLSVATQYF. The CDR3 DNA reads TGCGCCAGCAGTTCTGGGCTCAGTGTGGCGACCCAGTACTTC.

V is TRBV6-5 and J is TRBJ2-6; 7 nucleotides match TRBD1. The J segment lost 3 bases and the V segment lost 11 bases, leaving 7 bases of the junction unmatched. CDR1 MNHEY and CDR2 SVGAGI come from the germline V gene. There are 14 residues in the CDR3. DNA of the CDR3: TGTGCCGTTCATTCAGGGGGTGGGGCCAACGTCCTGACTTTC. It is translated as CAVHSGGGANVLTF.

The rearrangement links TRBV29-1 to TRBJ2-1, with D perhaps matching TRBD1 (6 bases). The CDR3 loop spans 11 amino acids. Between the trimmed V and J ends, which lost 8 bases and 12 bases, there was a span of 17 bases. CDR1 and CDR2 (germline): SQVTM, ANQGSEA. Here the CDR3 reads CSTYSGVTQFF. The CDR3 nucleotides read TGCAGCACATACTCAGGGGTTACGCAGTTCTTC.

This chain uses TRBV28 with TRBJ2-5; D is undetermined. This CDR3 has 14 amino acids. In germline, CDR1 is MDHEN, CDR2 SYDVKM. Trimming took off 4 bases at V and 2 bases at J, with 11 bases between the two ends. CDR3 nucleotides: TGTGCCAGCAGTTCCACATTAGTTCAAGAGACCCAGTACTTC. It specifies CASSSTLVQETQYF. Combining the CDR3 with reference TRBV28 and TRBJ2-5 gives the whole variable domain DVKVTQSSRYLVKRTGEKVFLECVQDMDHENMFWYRQDPGLGLRLIYFSYDVKMKEKGDIPEGYSVSREKKERFSLILESASTNQTSMYLCASSSTLVQETQYFGPGTRLLVL.